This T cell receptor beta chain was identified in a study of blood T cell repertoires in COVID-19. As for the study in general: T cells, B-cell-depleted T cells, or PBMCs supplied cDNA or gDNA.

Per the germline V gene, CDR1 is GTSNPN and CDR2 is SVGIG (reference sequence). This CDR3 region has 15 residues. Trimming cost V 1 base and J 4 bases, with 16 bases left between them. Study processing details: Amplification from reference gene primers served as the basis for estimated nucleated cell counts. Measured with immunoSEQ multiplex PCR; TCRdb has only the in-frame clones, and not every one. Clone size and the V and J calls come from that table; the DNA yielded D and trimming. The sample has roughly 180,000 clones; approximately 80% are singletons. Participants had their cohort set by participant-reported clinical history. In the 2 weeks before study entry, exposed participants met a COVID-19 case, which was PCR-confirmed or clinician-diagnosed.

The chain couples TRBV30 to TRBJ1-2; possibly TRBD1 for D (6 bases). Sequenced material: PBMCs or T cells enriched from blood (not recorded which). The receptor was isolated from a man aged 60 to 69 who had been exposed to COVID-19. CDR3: CAWSAGGAGGYGYTF. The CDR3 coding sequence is TGTGCCTGGAGTGCGGGGGGCGCCGGGGGCTATGGCTACACCTTC.